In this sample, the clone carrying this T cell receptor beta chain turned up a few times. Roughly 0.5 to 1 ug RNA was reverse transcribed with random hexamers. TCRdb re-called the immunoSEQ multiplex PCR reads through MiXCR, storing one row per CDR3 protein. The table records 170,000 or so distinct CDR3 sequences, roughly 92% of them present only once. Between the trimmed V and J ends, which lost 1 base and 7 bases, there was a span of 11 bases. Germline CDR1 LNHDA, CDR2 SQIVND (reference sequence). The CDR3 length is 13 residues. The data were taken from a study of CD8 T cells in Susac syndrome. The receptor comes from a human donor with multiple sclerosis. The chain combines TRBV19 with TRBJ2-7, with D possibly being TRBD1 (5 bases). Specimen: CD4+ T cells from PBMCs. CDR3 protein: CASSIAKGIEQYF. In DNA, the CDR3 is TGTGCCAGTAGTATAGCCAAGGGGATTGAGCAGTACTTC.